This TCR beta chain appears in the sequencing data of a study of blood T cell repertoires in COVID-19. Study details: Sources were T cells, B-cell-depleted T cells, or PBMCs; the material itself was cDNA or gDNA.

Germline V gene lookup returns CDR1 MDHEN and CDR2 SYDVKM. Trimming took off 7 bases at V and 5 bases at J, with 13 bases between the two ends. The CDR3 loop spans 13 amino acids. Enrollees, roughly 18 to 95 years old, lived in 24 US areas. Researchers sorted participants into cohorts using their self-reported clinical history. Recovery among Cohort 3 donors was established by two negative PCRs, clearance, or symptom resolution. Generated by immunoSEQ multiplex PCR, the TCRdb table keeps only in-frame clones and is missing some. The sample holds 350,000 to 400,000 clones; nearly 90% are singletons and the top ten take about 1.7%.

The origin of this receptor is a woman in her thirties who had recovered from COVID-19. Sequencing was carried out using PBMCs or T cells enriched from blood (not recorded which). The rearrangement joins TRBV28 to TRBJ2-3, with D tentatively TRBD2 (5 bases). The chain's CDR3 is CASNRRGGDTQYF. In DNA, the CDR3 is TGTGCCAGCAACCGAAGAGGAGGAGATACGCAGTATTTT.